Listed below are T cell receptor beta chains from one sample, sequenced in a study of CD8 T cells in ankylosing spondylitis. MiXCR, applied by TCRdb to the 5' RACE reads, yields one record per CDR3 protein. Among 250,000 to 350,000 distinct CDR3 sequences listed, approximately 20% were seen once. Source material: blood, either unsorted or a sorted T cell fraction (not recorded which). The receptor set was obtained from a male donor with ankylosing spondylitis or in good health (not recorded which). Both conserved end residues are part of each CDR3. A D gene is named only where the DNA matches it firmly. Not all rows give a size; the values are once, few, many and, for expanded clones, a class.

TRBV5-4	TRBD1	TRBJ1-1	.	CASLPGTGGTEAFF	TGTGCCAGTCTCCCCGGGACAGGGGGCACTGAAGCTTTCTTT
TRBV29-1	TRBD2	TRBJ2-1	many	CSVGVAGGGTYNEQFF	TGCAGCGTTGGGGTGGCGGGAGGGGGCACCTACAATGAGCAGTTCTTC
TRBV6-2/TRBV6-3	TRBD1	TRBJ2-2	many	CASRRQGAAGELFF	TGTGCCAGCAGGAGGCAGGGGGCCGCCGGGGAGCTGTTTTTT
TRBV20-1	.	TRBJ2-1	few	CSARDLVSSSYNEQFF	TGCAGTGCTAGAGATCTGGTCTCAAGCTCCTACAATGAGCAGTTCTTC
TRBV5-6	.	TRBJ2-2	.	CASSRPTVAGGPGELFF	.
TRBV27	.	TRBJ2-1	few	CSDGTGTPEALAGPYNEQFF	TGTTCAGACGGGACAGGGACCCCTGAGGCGCTAGCGGGGCCATACAATGAGCAGTTCTTC
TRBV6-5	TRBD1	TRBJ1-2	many	CASRTNGQGGYRYGYTF	TGTGCCAGCAGGACAAACGGACAGGGAGGGTATCGGTATGGCTACACCTTC
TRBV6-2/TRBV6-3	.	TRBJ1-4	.	CASSSDIATNEKLFF	TGTGCCAGCTCCTCCGACATCGCAACTAATGAAAAACTGTTTTTT
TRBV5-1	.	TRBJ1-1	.	CASSFPGASAEAFF	TGCGCCAGCAGCTTCCCGGGTGCCTCGGCTGAAGCTTTCTTT
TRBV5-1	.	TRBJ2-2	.	CASSLPQGFWTGELFF	TGCGCCAGCAGCTTGCCTCAGGGTTTTTGGACCGGGGAGCTGTTTTTT
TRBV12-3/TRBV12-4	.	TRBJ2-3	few	CASSPYRDTQYF	TGTGCCAGCAGTCCATACCGGGATACGCAGTATTTT
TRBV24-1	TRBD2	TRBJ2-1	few	CATTNRARSATSGRDEQFF	TGTGCCACCACCAACAGGGCTCGTTCCGCGACTAGCGGGAGGGATGAGCAGTTCTTC
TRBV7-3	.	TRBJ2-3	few	CASSSLGGTDTQYF	TGTGCCAGCAGCTCTTTAGGAGGCACAGATACGCAGTATTTT
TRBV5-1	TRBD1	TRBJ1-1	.	CASSQQGVNTEAFF	TGCGCCAGCAGCCAACAGGGGGTGAACACTGAAGCTTTCTTT
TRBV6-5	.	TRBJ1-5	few	CASSYGNGNQPQHF	TGTGCCAGCAGTTACGGGAACGGGAATCAGCCCCAGCATTTT
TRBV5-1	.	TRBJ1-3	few	CASSLEGQTGNTIYF	TGCGCCAGCAGCTTGGAAGGCCAGACTGGAAACACCATATATTTT
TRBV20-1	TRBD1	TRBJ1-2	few	CSARTGQAGGYTF	TGCAGTGCTAGGACGGGACAGGCGGGGGGCTACACCTTC
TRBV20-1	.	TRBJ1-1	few	CSARDGGRVNTEAFF	TGCAGTGCTAGAGATGGAGGGAGGGTGAACACTGAAGCTTTCTTT
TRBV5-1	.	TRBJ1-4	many	CASSLAGTANEKLFF	TGCGCCAGCAGCTTGGCCGGGACCGCGAATGAAAAACTGTTTTTT
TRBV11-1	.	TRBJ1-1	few	CASSLDGGMNTEAFF	TGTGCCAGCAGCTTAGATGGGGGGATGAACACTGAAGCTTTCTTT
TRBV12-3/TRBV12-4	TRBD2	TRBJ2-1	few	CATRASGGNEQFF	TGTGCCACCCGGGCTAGCGGGGGTAATGAGCAGTTCTTC
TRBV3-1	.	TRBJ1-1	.	CASSSLQGSTEAFF	TGTGCCAGCAGCTCACTACAGGGTTCCACTGAAGCTTTCTTT
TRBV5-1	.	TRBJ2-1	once	CASSGLTYNEQFF	TGCGCCAGCTCGGGACTTACCTACAATGAGCAGTTCTTC
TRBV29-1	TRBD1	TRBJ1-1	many	CSVYDRAIEAFF	TGCAGCGTTTATGACAGGGCCATTGAAGCTTTCTTT
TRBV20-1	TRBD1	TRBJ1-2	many	CSATSDRDNYGYTF	TGCAGTGCTACAAGTGACAGGGATAACTATGGCTACACCTTC
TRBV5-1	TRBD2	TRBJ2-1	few	CAIRKGLADTEQFF	TGCGCCATCAGAAAGGGACTAGCGGATACGGAGCAGTTCTTC
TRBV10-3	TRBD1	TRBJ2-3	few	CAISPGQLSTDTQYF	TGTGCCATCAGCCCGGGACAGCTTAGCACAGATACGCAGTATTTT
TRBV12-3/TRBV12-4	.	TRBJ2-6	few	CASSPRDLRGANVLTF	TGTGCCAGCAGCCCGAGAGATCTGAGGGGGGCCAACGTCCTGACTTTC
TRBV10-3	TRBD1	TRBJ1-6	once	CAISEPDRGYNSPLHF	TGTGCCATCAGTGAGCCCGACAGGGGTTATAATTCACCCCTCCACTTT
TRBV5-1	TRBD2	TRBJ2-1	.	CASSPRGTAYNEQFF	TGCGCCAGCAGCCCGCGGGGGACCGCCTACAATGAGCAGTTCTTC
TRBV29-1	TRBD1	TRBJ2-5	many	CSVNDRGRETQYF	TGCAGCGTTAACGACAGGGGAAGGGAGACCCAGTACTTC
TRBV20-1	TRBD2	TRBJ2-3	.	CSARLAGGGDTQYF	TGCAGTGCTCGCTTAGCGGGAGGCGGCGATACGCAGTATTTT
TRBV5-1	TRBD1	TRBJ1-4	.	CASSPGGLNEKLFF	TGCGCCAGCAGCCCAGGGGGGCTTAATGAAAAACTGTTTTTT
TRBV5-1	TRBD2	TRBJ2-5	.	CASSLRTAGVGETQYF	TGCGCCAGCAGCTTGAGGACGGCGGGAGTAGGGGAGACCCAGTACTTC
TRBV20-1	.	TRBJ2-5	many	CSATRTTQETQYF	TGCAGTGCTACTCGGACGACACAAGAGACCCAGTACTTC
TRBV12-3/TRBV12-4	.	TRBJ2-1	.	CASRYRWNEQFF	TGTGCCAGCAGGTACAGATGGAATGAGCAGTTCTTC
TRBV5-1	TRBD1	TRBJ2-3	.	CAVSAQGSGDTQYF	TGCGCCGTATCGGCACAGGGGTCAGGGGATACGCAGTATTTT
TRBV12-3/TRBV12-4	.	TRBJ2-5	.	CASSEGVGIQETQYF	TGTGCCAGCAGTGAGGGGGTAGGGATTCAAGAGACCCAGTACTTC
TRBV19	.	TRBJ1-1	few	CASSLDVGQNTEAFF	TGTGCCAGTAGTCTAGATGTAGGACAGAACACTGAAGCTTTCTTT
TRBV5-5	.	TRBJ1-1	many	CASSQRDVEAFF	TGTGCCAGCAGCCAACGGGACGTTGAAGCTTTCTTT
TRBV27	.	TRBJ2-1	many	CASSLSASGANEQFF	TGTGCCAGCAGTTTATCGGCTTCAGGGGCAAATGAGCAGTTCTTC
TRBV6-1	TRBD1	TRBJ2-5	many	CASSRQGETQYF	TGTGCCAGCAGCCGACAGGGGGAGACCCAGTACTTC
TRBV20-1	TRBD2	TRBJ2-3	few	CSARASGNGADTQYF	TGCAGTGCTAGGGCTAGCGGAAACGGGGCAGATACGCAGTATTTT
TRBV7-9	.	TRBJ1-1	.	CASSLARGRNTEAFF	TGTGCCAGCAGCTTAGCCCGCGGGAGGAACACTGAAGCTTTCTTT
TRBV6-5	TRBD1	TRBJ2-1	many	CASSYRTGGGFGNEQFF	TGTGCCAGCAGTTACCGGACAGGGGGCGGTTTCGGTAATGAGCAGTTCTTC
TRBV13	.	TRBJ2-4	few	CASSLAGNTFPKNIQYF	TGTGCCAGCAGCTTAGCGGGGAACACCTTCCCCAAAAACATTCAGTACTTC
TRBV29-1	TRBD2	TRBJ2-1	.	CSVELLAGGPGNEQFF	TGCAGCGTTGAACTCCTAGCGGGAGGGCCGGGAAATGAGCAGTTCTTC
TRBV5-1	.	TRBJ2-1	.	CASSFHHGYNEQFF	TGCGCCAGCAGCTTCCATCACGGCTACAATGAGCAGTTCTTC
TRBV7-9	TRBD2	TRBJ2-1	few	CASSPLRTSEHEQFF	TGTGCCAGCAGTCCTTTAAGGACTAGCGAACATGAGCAGTTCTTC
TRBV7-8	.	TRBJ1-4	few	CASSFRGSEKLFF	TGTGCCAGCAGCTTTCGGGGATCAGAGAAACTGTTTTTT
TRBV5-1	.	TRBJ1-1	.	CASSLDRGQGTEAFF	TGCGCCAGCAGCTTGGACCGGGGGCAGGGCACTGAAGCTTTCTTT
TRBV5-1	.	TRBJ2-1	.	CASSLARTSNSEQFF	TGCGCCAGCAGCTTGGCCCGAACTAGCAATAGTGAGCAGTTCTTC
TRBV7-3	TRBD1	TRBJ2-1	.	CASSLTSDRGNEQFF	TGTGCCAGCAGCTTAACGTCTGACAGGGGCAATGAGCAGTTCTTC
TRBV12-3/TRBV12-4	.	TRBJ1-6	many	CASSLPDPRSSPLHF	TGTGCCAGCAGTTTACCGGATCCTAGGAGTTCACCCCTCCACTTT